This T cell receptor (beta chain) was found in a study of T cells in Graves' hyperthyroidism and ophthalmopathy. The CDR3 length is 11 residues. The germline V gene encodes CDR1 SNHLY and CDR2 FYNNEI. V was pared by 3 bases and J by 7 bases, with 6 bases between. The TCR beta CDR3 regions underwent amplification using RNA transcripts as the source. A set of HTBI primers served as the primers for a first-round RT-PCR of the TCR CDR3. Via MiXCR, TCRdb re-called the multiplex PCR reads, giving one row per CDR3 protein. The data hold roughly 500,000 distinct CDR3 sequences, with more than 45% observed a single time. In this sample, this clonotype turned up once.

The chain uses TRBV2 and TRBJ1-1; D unresolved. The sequence derives from an adult woman with Graves' disease, either hyperthyroidism or ophthalmopathy (not recorded which). Sequenced sample: peripheral blood or thyroid tissue (not recorded which). This CDR3 reads CASSETIEAFF. The CDR3 coding sequence is TGTGCCAGCAGTGAGACAATTGAAGCTTTCTTT.